One and the same sample provided the 22 T cell receptor beta chains below, sequenced in a study of shared clonotypes between healthy human individuals. In the naive CD8 group, cells lacked CD45RO and were positively selected for CCR7, so terminally differentiated effector memory CD45RA+ cells were left out. TCRdb's table, derived via immunoSEQ multiplex PCR, lists solely in-frame clones and lacks some. The table lists around 2,000,000 clones, 85% to 95% of them singletons. The sequenced sample consisted of naive CD8+ T cells from PBMCs. All receptors come from a man younger than 30 in good health. Some clones in this sample may be carry-over from other donors' samples.

The rearrangement uses TRBV4-1 and TRBJ2-1; D is ambiguous. In germline, CDR1 is MGHRA, CDR2 YSYEKL. Trimming cost V 1 base and J 2 bases, with 9 bases left between them. The CDR3 length is 15 residues. CDR3 sequence (DNA): TGCGCCAGCAGCCAAGCACCGACCCCCTACAATGAGCAGTTCTTC. Translation: CASSQAPTPYNEQFF.

Of note for this clone: The sample holds other DNA sequences that translate to the same CDR3. The chain uses TRBV27 and TRBJ1-5; D uncertain. Looked up from germline, CDR1 is MNHEY and CDR2 is SMNVEV (reference sequence). V shed 5 bases and J shed 3 bases, with 8 bases lying between them. This CDR3 contains 13 residues. CDR3: CASSPRNNQPQHF. In DNA, the CDR3 is TGTGCCAGCAGTCCACGAAACAATCAGCCCCAGCATTTT.

The CDR3: CASSLDRGRSTF. The CDR3 DNA reads as TGCGCCAGCAGCCTGGACAGGGGGCGAAGTACCTTC. J is TRBJ1-2 and V is TRBV4-1, with 11 bases identical to TRBD1. Germline V gene data show CDR1 as MGHRA and CDR2 as YSYEKL. V shed 4 bases and J 14 bases; nucleotides not matched to a gene: 6. The CDR3 length is 12 residues.

This clone was seen only once. This CDR3 is also generated by other DNA sequences in the sample. This sequence joins TRBV27 and TRBJ1-5; D is unclear. Germline V gene data show CDR1 as MNHEY and CDR2 as SMNVEV (reference sequence). V shed 1 base and J shed 4 bases, with 8 bases lying between them. This CDR3 is 14 amino acids long. The CDR3 here is CASSLLSGNQPQHF. CDR3 DNA sequence: TGTGCCAGCAGTTTATTAAGTGGAAATCAGCCCCAGCATTTT.

The chain links TRBV4-1 to TRBJ2-7; D could derive from TRBD1 or TRBD2 (5 bases each). In germline, CDR1 is MGHRA, CDR2 YSYEKL. V lost 1 base and J lost 5, with 15 bases in between. The CDR3 is made up of 15 amino acids. DNA for the CDR3: TGCGCCAGCAGCCAAGCGACAGCGGTCCTGAACGAGCAGTACTTC. It yields the protein CASSQATAVLNEQYF.

The J gene is TRBJ2-5, the V gene TRBV27, with unresolved D. V was clipped by 5 bases and J by 2 bases, with 12 bases between them. Germline values: CDR1 MNHEY, CDR2 SMNVEV (reference sequence). This CDR3 has 14 amino acids. CDR3 sequence reads: CASSPRADQETQYF. DNA for the CDR3: TGTGCCAGCAGTCCCCGCGCGGATCAAGAGACCCAGTACTTC.

The V call is TRBV28, the J call TRBJ2-7; weak D call: TRBD1 (6 bases). V gave up 4 bases and J gave up 7 bases, with 8 bases separating them. Per germline, CDR1 MDHEN and CDR2 SYDVKM. This CDR3 region has 11 residues. As DNA, the CDR3 is TGTGCCAGCAGTTACAGGGAGGAGCAGTACTTC. Translation: CASSYREEQYF.

The V and J genes are TRBV5-1 and TRBJ2-7; TRBD1 aligns across 11 bases. V dropped 1 base and J dropped 6; count of bases not matched to a gene: 6. Per germline, CDR1 SGHRS and CDR2 YFSETQ. The CDR3 extends over 15 amino acids. CDR3 in amino acids: CASSLTGQGVVEQYF. The CDR3 nucleotides read TGCGCCAGCAGCTTGACGGGACAGGGGGTGGTCGAGCAGTACTTC.

This rearrangement joins TRBV6-6 to TRBJ2-2, with unresolved D. The V and J ends lost 2 bases and 0 bases respectively, with 4 bases between them. The CDR3 extends over 14 amino acids. CDR1 is MNHNY and CDR2 is SVGAGI in the germline V gene (reference sequence). CDR3 coding DNA: TGTGCCAGCAGTTACGCCGCGAACACCGGGGAGCTGTTTTTT. Its protein product is CASSYAANTGELFF.

This chain links TRBV7-8 with TRBJ2-5; D not resolved. Germline lookup yields CDR1 SGHVS and CDR2 FQNEAQ. This CDR3 comprises 15 residues. Deletions cut 5 bases from V and 0 bases from J, with 13 bases between. CDR3 sequence: CASSRYGSYQETQYF. CDR3 coding DNA: TGTGCCAGCAGCCGATATGGGTCGTACCAAGAGACCCAGTACTTC.

The genes are TRBV7-9 and TRBJ2-5; 9 bases align to TRBD1. Germline loops: CDR1 SEHNR, CDR2 FQNEAQ (reference sequence). V shed 3 bases and J 1 base; nucleotides not matched to a gene: 3. The CDR3 covers 15 residues. CDR3 residues: CASSFVQGAQETQYF. The CDR3 nucleotides read TGTGCCAGCAGCTTCGTACAGGGGGCCCAAGAGACCCAGTACTTC. Complete variable domain (other parts from reference TRBV7-9 and TRBJ2-5): DTGVSQNPRHKITKRGQNVTFRCDPISEHNRLYWYRQTLGQGPEFLTYFQNEAQLEKSRLLSDRFSAERPKGSFSTLEIQRTEQGDSAMYLCASSFVQGAQETQYFGPGTRLLVL.

J is TRBJ1-2 and V is TRBV11-2; TRBD1 aligns across 8 bases. This CDR3 region has 16 residues. Germline trimming cut 2 bases from V and 6 bases from J; bases unmatched to any gene: 11. The germline CDR1 and CDR2 sequences are SGHAT and FQNNGV. The CDR3 nucleotides are TGTGCCAGCAGCTTACGTCCGATGGACAGGGTTAATGGCTACACCTTC. Residues: CASSLRPMDRVNGYTF.

The chain couples TRBV29-1 to TRBJ2-1, with a possible D match to TRBD1 (6 bases). The V and J ends lost 5 bases and 12 bases respectively, with 11 bases between them. The CDR3 has 10 residues. Per germline, CDR1 SQVTM and CDR2 ANQGSEA. CDR3 amino acids: CSVQGLGQFF. CDR3 in DNA: TGCAGCGTTCAGGGGTTGGGGCAGTTCTTC.

The chain has TRBV27 and TRBJ1-5; a weak D match, TRBD1 (6 bases). Germline CDR1 is MNHEY and CDR2 is SMNVEV (reference sequence). This CDR3 is 16 amino acids long. Trimming cost V 6 bases and J 2 bases, with 17 bases left between them. The CDR3 spells CASSSEGVIGNQPQHF. The CDR3 DNA reads as TGTGCCAGCAGCTCCGAGGGGGTTATCGGCAATCAGCCCCAGCATTTT.

The gene calls are TRBV20-1 and TRBJ2-1; no firm D call. The CDR3 length is 11 residues. Trimming removed 6 bases from V and 5 bases from J, with 8 bases in between. Germline lookup yields CDR1 DFQATT and CDR2 SNEGSKA (reference sequence). The CDR3 nucleotides are TGCAGTGCCAGACGGGACAATGAGCAGTTCTTC. Translation gives CSARRDNEQFF.

This chain connects TRBV27 to TRBJ2-5; perhaps TRBD1 as D (6 bases). The V end lost 5 bases, the J end lost 4 bases, and 11 bases lay between the germline ends. Germline V gene lookup returns CDR1 MNHEY and CDR2 SMNVEV (reference sequence). The CDR3 loop spans 13 amino acids. CDR3 sequence (DNA): TGTGCCAGCAGTGGCCCCAGGGGAGAGACCCAGTACTTC. This encodes CASSGPRGETQYF.

The chain uses TRBV29-1 and TRBJ2-7, with 9 bases lining up with TRBD1. The CDR3 length is 13 residues. In germline, CDR1 is SQVTM, CDR2 ANQGSEA. Trimming at V came to 8 bases and at J to 4 bases, leaving 9 bases not matched to a gene. The CDR3 DNA is TGCAGCACCCTACAGGGGGCGGGATACGAGCAGTACTTC. Protein product: CSTLQGAGYEQYF.

V gene TRBV29-1 combines with J gene TRBJ2-3; no firm D call. V lost 5 bases to trimming and J lost 10 bases, with 22 bases between them. The CDR3 covers 14 residues. Germline V gene data show CDR1 as SQVTM and CDR2 as ANQGSEA. CDR3 sequence (DNA): TGCAGCGTTCCACACCCTTCCGCAGAGCAGGCGCAGTATTTT. This translates into CSVPHPSAEQAQYF.

The genes are TRBV30 and TRBJ1-3, with D unresolved. The length of the CDR3 is 15 residues. V lost 3 bases, J lost 0 bases, and 12 bases lay in between. Per germline, CDR1 GTSNPN and CDR2 SVGIG (reference sequence). The CDR3, as DNA: TGTGCCTGGAGGCAACTGCTGAGCTCTGGAAACACCATATATTTT. As protein: CAWRQLLSSGNTIYF.

This clone turned up a few times. The chain recombines TRBV30 with TRBJ1-4; D might be TRBD1 (5 bases). Germline V lookup: CDR1 GTSNPN, CDR2 SVGIG (reference sequence). The CDR3 sequence is 13 residues long. V lost 3 bases to trimming and J lost 7 bases, with 12 bases between them. The CDR3 spells CAWSGGMGEKLFF. The CDR3 bases are TGTGCCTGGAGCGGGGGGATGGGTGAAAAACTGTTTTTT. The full variable domain, in which reference TRBV30 and TRBJ1-4 provide the parts outside the CDR3, is SQTIHQWPATLVQPVGSPLSLECTVEGTSNPNLYWYRQAAGRGLQLLFYSVGIGQISSEVPQNLSASRPQDRQFILSSKKLLLSDSGFYLCAWSGGMGEKLFFGSGTQLSVL.

A word on this clone: The same CDR3 also results from other DNA sequences found in this sample. V is TRBV27 and J is TRBJ2-7; D possibly matches TRBD1 or TRBD2 (5 bases each). This CDR3 contains 13 residues. The V end lost 6 bases, the J end lost 2 bases, and 11 bases lay between the germline ends. CDR1 and CDR2 from the germline V gene are MNHEY and SMNVEV (reference sequence). The CDR3 DNA reads TGTGCCAGCAGCTTCCTGGGGGCCTACGAGCAGTACTTC. Protein: CASSFLGAYEQYF.

The V gene is TRBV12-5, the J gene TRBJ2-5, with 8 bases fitting TRBD2. CDR3 length: 23 amino acids. With V trimmed by 6 bases and J by 5 bases, 35 bases remained unmatched. Looked up from germline, CDR1 is LGHNT and CDR2 is FRNRAP. CDR3 DNA: TGTGCTAGTGGCCAACAGTGGGATCGGGGGTCCAACGAAGCGGGAGAGGTCAGGGAGACCCAGTACTTC. Translated: CASGQQWDRGSNEAGEVRETQYF.